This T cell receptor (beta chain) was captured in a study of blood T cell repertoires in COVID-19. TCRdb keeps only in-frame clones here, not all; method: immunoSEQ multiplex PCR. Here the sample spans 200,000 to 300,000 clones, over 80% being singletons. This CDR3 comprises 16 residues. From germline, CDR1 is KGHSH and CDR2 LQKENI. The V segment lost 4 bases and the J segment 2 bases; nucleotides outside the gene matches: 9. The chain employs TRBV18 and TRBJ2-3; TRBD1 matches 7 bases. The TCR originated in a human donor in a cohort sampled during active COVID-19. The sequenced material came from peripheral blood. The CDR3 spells CASSQSGTDLTDTQYF. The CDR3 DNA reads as TGTGCCAGCTCACAATCCGGGACAGATCTCACAGATACGCAGTATTTT.